A single sample gave rise to the 5 T cell receptor beta chains below, sequenced in a study of CD8+CD57+ T cells in acquired aplastic anemia. Genomic DNA provided the template from which TCR beta VDJ and CDR3 profiles were obtained. TCRdb reprocessed the reads via MiXCR and lists one record per CDR3 protein. The sample lists some 220,000 distinct CDR3 sequences; about 37% were seen once. Specimen: sorted CD4+, CD8+, or CD8+CD57+ T cells (not recorded which) from PBMCs. These receptors were taken from a human donor in good health, serving as a control.

Notes on this clonotype: The junction departs from germline at one end; a sequencing error may be responsible. The chain recombines TRBV10-2 with TRBJ1-2; 7 bases match TRBD1. Germline V gene sequence: CDR1 WSHSY, CDR2 SAAADI. The CDR3 runs to 18 residues. In DNA form, the CDR3 reads TGTGCCAGCAGTTACTCGATATCTGGTTTAGGGGGCCTCTATGGCTACACCTTC. It specifies CASSYSISGLGGLYGYTF.

This clonotype was counted only a few times. The chain is built from TRBV3-1 and TRBJ1-5; possibly TRBD1 for D (6 bases). CDR1 LGHDT and CDR2 YNNKEL come from the germline V gene (reference sequence). Between the trimmed V and J ends, which lost 3 bases and 7 bases, there was a span of 13 bases. The CDR3 contains 14 residues. The CDR3 loop is CASSQQGTWQPQHF. The CDR3 bases are TGTGCCAGCAGCCAGCAGGGGACGTGGCAGCCCCAGCATTTT.

On this clonotype itself: This may be a read error, as it is one base from a much larger clone. The gene calls are TRBV20-1 and TRBJ2-7, with D possibly TRBD2 on 5 matching bases. This CDR3 contains 14 residues. Germline values: CDR1 DFQATT, CDR2 SNEGSKA (reference sequence). CDR3 bases: TGCAGTGCTAGAGTGGTCGGGAAAGGCTACGGGCAGTACTTC. This gives the protein CSARVVGKGYGQYF.

Ten or more counts support this clonotype. This chain connects TRBV2 to TRBJ2-1; D possibly corresponds to TRBD2 (5 bases). Deletions cut 4 bases from V and 8 bases from J, with 12 bases between. In germline, CDR1 is SNHLY, CDR2 FYNNEI. The CDR3 covers 13 residues. The CDR3 is CASSGGGWDEQFF. The CDR3 nucleotides are TGTGCCAGCAGTGGAGGCGGGTGGGATGAGCAGTTCTTC.

The genes are TRBV7-2 and TRBJ1-3, with D possibly being TRBD1 (6 bases). Trimming took off 5 bases at V and 2 bases at J, with 10 bases between the two ends. Germline assignment: CDR1 SGHTA and CDR2 FQGNSA. CDR3 length: 14 amino acids. The CDR3, as DNA: TGTGCCAGCAGCGCAGGGGTAGCTGGAAACACCATATATTTT. This gives the protein CASSAGVAGNTIYF.